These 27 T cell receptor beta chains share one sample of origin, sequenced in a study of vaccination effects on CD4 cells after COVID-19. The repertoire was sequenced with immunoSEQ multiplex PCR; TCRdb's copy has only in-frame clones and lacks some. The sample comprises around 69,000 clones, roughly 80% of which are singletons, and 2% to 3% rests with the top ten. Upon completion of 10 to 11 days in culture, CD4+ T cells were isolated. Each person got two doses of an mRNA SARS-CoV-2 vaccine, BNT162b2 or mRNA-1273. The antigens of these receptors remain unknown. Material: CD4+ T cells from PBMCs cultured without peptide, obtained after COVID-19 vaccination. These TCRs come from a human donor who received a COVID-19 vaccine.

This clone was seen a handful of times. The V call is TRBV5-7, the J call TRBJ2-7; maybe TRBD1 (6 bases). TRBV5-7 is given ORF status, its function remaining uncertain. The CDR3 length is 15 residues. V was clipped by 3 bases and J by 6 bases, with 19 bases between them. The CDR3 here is CASSSTAQGRAEQYV. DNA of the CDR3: TGTGCCAGCAGCTCGACGGCCCAGGGGCGGGCCGAGCAGTACGTC.

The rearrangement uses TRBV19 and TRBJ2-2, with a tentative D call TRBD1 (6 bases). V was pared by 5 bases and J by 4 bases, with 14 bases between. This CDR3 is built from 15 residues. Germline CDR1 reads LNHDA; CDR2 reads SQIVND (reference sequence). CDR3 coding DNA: TGTGCCAGTAGTGCCGGGACACGGGGCACCGGGGAGCTGTTTTTT. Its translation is CASSAGTRGTGELFF. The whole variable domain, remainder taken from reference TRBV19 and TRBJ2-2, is DGGITQSPKYLFRKEGQNVTLSCEQNLNHDAMYWYRQDPGQGLRLIYYSQIVNDFQKGDIAEGYSVSREKKESFPLTVTSAQKNPTAFYLCASSAGTRGTGELFFGEGSRLTVL.

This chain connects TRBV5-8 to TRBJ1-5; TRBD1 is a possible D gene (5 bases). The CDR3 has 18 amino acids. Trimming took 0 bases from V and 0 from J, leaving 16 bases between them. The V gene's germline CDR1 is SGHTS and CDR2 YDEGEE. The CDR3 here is CASSLEAWAGYSNQPQHF. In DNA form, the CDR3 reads TGTGCCAGCAGCTTGGAAGCCTGGGCAGGGTATAGCAATCAGCCCCAGCATTTT.

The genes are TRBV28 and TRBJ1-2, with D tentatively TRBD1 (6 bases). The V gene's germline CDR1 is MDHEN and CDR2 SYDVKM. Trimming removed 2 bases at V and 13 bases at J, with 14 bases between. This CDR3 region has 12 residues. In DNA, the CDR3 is TGTGCCAGCAGTTTAAGTACACAGGGAGTCACCTTC. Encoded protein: CASSLSTQGVTF.

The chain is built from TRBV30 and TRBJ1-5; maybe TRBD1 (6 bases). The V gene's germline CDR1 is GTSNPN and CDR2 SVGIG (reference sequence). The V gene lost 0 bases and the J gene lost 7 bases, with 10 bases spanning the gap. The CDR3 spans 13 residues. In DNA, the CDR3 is TGTGCCTGGAGTGTAGGGGGGGAACAGCCCCAGCATTTT. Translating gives CAWSVGGEQPQHF.

The CDR3 sequence: CALRIAGRTDTQYF. The CDR3 DNA is TGTGCCCTCAGGATAGCGGGGCGCACAGATACGCAGTATTTT. The chain uses TRBV6-5 and TRBJ2-3; TRBD2 aligns across 8 bases. V gave up 11 bases and J gave up 1 base; unmatched junction bases: 8. Germline assignment: CDR1 MNHEY and CDR2 SVGAGI. This CDR3 comprises 14 residues.

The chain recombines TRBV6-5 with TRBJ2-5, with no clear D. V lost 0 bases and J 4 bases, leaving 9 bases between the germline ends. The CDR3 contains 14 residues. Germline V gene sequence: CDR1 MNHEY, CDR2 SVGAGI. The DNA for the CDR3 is TGTGCCAGCAGTTACTCGAGAGTACCAGAGACCCAGTACTTC. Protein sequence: CASSYSRVPETQYF.

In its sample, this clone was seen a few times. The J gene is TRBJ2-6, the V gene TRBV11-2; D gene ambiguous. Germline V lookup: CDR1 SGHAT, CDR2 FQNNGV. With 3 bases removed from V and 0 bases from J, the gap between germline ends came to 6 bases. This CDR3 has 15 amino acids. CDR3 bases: TGTGCCAGCAGCTTGAGCCTCTCTGGGGCCAACGTCCTGACTTTC. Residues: CASSLSLSGANVLTF. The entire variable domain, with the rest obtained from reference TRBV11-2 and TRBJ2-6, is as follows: EAGVAQSPRYKIIEKRQSVAFWCNPISGHATLYWYQQILGQGPKLLIQFQNNGVVDDSQLPKDRFSAERLKGVDSTLKIQPAKLEDSAVYLCASSLSLSGANVLTFGAGSRLTVL.

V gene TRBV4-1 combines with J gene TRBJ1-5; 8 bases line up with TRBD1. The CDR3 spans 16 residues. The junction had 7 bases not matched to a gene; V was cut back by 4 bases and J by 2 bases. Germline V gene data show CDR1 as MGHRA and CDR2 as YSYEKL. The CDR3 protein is CASSPDSTGGNQPQHF. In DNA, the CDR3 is TGCGCCAGCAGCCCTGACTCGACAGGGGGCAATCAGCCCCAGCATTTT.

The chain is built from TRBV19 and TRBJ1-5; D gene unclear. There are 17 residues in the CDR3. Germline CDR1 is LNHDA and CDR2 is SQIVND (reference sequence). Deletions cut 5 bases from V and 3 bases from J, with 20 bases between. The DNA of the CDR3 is TGTGCCAGTAGTGCCAGCCCGAGGAGTTGGACCAATCAGCCCCAGCATTTT. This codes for CASSASPRSWTNQPQHF.

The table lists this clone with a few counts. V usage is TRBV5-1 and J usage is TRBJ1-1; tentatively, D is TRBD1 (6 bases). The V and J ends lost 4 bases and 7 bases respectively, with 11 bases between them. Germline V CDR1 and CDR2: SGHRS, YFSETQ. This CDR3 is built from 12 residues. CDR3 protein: CASSTGASEAFF. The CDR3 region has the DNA TGCGCCAGCAGCACGGGGGCCAGTGAAGCTTTCTTT.

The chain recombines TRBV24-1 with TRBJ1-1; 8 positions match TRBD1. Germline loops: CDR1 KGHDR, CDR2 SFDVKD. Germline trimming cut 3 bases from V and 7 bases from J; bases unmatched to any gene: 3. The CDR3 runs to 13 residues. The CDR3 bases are TGTGCCACCAGTGATCCAGGGGGCTATGAAGCTTTCTTT. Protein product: CATSDPGGYEAFF.

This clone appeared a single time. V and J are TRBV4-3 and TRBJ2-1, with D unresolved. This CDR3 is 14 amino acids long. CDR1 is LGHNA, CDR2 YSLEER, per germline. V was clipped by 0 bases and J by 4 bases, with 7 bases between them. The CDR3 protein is CASSQDVQYNEQFF. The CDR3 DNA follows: TGCGCCAGCAGCCAAGATGTCCAGTACAATGAGCAGTTCTTC.

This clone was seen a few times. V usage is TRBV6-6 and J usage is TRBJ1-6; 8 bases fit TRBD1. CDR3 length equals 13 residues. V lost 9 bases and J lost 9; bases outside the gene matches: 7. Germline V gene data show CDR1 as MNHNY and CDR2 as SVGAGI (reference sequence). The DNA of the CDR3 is TGTGCCAGTACAGGGGGTGTGGCTTCACCCCTCCACTTT. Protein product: CASTGGVASPLHF.

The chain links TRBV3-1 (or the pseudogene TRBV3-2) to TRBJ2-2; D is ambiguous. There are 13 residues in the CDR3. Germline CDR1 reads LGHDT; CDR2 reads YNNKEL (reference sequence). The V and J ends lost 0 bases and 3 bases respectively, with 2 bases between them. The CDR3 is CASSQEYTGELFF. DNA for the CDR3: TGTGCCAGCAGCCAAGAGTACACCGGGGAGCTGTTTTTT.

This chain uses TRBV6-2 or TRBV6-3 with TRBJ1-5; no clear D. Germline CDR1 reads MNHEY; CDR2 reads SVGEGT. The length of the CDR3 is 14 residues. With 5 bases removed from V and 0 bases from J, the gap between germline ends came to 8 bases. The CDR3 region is CASSPGPSNQPQHF. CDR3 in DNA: TGTGCCAGCAGTCCCGGACCTAGCAATCAGCCCCAGCATTTT.

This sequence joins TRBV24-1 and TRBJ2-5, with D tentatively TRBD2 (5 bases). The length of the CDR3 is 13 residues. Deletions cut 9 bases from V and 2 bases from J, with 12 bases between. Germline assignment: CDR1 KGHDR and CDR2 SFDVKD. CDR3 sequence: CATRGRIQETQYF. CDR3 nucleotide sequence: TGTGCCACCCGCGGGCGGATTCAAGAGACCCAGTACTTC.

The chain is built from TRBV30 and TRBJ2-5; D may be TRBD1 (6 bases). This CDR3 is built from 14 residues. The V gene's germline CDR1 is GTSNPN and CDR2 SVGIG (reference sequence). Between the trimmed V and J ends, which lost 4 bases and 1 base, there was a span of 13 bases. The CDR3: CAWTRTDFQETQYF. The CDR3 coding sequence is TGTGCCTGGACTAGGACAGACTTCCAAGAGACCCAGTACTTC.

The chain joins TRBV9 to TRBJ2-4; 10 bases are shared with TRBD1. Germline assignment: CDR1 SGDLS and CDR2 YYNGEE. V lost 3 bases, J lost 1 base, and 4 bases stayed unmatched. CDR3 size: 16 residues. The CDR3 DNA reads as TGTGCCAGCAGCGAAGAGGGACAGGGGGCCAAAAACATTCAGTACTTC. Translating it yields CASSEEGQGAKNIQYF.

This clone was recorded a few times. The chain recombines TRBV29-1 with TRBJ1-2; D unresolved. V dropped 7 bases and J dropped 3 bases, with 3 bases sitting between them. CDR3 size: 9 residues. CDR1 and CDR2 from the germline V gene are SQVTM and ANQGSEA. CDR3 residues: CSDDYGYTF. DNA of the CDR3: TGCAGCGATGACTATGGCTACACCTTC.

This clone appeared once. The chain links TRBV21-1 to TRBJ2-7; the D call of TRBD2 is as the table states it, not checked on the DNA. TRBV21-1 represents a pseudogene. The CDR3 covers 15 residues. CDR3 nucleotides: TGTGCCAGCAGCAACCCACCAGAGGGTCGGCACGAGCAGTACGTC. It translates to CASSNPPEGRHEQYV.

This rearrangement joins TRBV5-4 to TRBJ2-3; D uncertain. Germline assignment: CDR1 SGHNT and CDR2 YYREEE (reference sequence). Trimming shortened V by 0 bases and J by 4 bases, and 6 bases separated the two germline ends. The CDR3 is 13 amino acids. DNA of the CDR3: TGTGCCAGCAGCTTGGCCGGACCAGATACGCAGTATTTT. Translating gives CASSLAGPDTQYF.

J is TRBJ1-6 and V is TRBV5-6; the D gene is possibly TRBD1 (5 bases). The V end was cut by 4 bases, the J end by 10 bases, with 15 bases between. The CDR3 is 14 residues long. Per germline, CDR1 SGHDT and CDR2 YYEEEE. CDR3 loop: CASSPSGSLSPLHF. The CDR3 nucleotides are TGTGCCAGCAGCCCATCAGGGTCCCTATCACCCCTCCACTTT.

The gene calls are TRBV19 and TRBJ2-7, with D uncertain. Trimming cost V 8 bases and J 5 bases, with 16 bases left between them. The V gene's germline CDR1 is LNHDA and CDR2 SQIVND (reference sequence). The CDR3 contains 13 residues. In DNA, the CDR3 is TGTGCCAGTCGAACCTTCTGGCCCCACGAGCAGTACGTC. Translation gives CASRTFWPHEQYV.

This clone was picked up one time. The CDR3 here is CASSPLGTAVYGYTF. CDR3 nucleotide sequence: TGTGCCAGCAGCCCCCTCGGGACTGCAGTCTATGGCTACACCTTC. The chain carries TRBV5-5 and TRBJ1-2, with a possible D match to TRBD1 (5 bases). Trimming removed 4 bases at V and 4 bases at J, with 17 bases between. In germline, CDR1 is SGHKS, CDR2 YYEKEE (reference sequence). The CDR3 is 15 amino acids.

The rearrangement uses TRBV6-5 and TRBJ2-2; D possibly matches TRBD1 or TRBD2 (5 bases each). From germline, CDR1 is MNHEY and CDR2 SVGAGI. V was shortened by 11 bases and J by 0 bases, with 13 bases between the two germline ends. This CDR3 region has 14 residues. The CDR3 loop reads CALRGVSNTGELFF. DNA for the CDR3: TGTGCCTTAAGAGGGGTCTCGAACACCGGGGAGCTGTTTTTT.

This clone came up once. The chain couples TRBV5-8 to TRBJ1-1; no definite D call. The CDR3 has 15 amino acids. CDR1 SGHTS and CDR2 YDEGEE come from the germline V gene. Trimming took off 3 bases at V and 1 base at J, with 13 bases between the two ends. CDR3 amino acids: CASSYRGIRNTEAFF. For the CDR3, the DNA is TGTGCCAGCAGCTATCGTGGGATTCGGAACACTGAAGCTTTCTTT. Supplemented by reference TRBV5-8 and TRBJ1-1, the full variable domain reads EAGVTQSPTHLIKTRGQQATLRCSPISGHTSVYWYQQALGLGLQFLLWYDEGEERNRGNFPPRFSGRQFPNYSSELNVNALELEDSALYLCASSYRGIRNTEAFFGQGTRLTVV.